This TCR beta chain was sequenced in a study of T cell repertoires in cytomegalovirus infection. TCRdb re-derived calls from the reads in MiXCR, one entry per CDR3 protein. Found here are fewer than 1,000,000 distinct CDR3 sequences, around 29% of them singletons; the top ten hold 11% to 15%. This clonotype showed up many times. Its cognate antigen is unknown. In germline, CDR1 is SGHTA, CDR2 FQGNSA. The ends were cut back, 4 bases at V and 0 bases at J, with 16 bases in the middle. There are 17 residues in the CDR3. Source: cultured CD8+ T cells from PBMCs, taken from culture after CMV antigen stimulation. The receptor was isolated from a human donor in good health (CMV status not recorded). Some clones in this sample may be carry-over from other donors' samples. The gene calls are TRBV7-2 and TRBJ2-1; D is unresolved. The CDR3 sequence: CASSSPRLESSYNEQFF. The CDR3 DNA reads TGTGCCAGCAGCTCCCCTCGACTCGAAAGCTCCTACAATGAGCAGTTCTTC.